This record concerns one TCR beta chain sequence. This entry comes from a study of blood T cell repertoires in COVID-19. Study-level background: Samples taken during acute and convalescent COVID-19 were collected in the United States, Italy and Spain. T cells, B-cell-depleted T cells, or PBMCs provided the cDNA or gDNA that served as material.

Under the authors' procedure: For nucleated cells, counts were estimated from reference gene primer amplification. Libraries were prepared by immunoSEQ multiplex PCR; TCRdb keeps only in-frame clonotypes and omits some of them. That table is the source of V, J and clone size, and D and trimming were worked out from the DNA. The sample yields about 110,000 clones, around 75% seen once. The V end lost 7 bases, the J end lost 1 base, and 16 bases lay between the germline ends. The germline gives CDR1 MNHEY, CDR2 SVGEGT. The CDR3 spans 15 residues. The J gene is TRBJ1-1, the V gene TRBV6-2 or TRBV6-3; D possibly corresponds to TRBD1 (5 bases). The sequencing input was peripheral blood. This clonotype was obtained from a human donor with acute or convalescent COVID-19. The donor label of this sample is uncertain. Written as DNA, the CDR3 is TGTGCCAGCACCCCAGGCTGGGGCCAGAACACTGAAGCTTTCTTT. It is translated as CASTPGWGQNTEAFF.